This T cell receptor beta chain was identified during a study of T cell changes during pregnancy in multiple sclerosis. Note on this clone: This sample also contains other DNA sequences that code for the same CDR3.

Data came from immunoSEQ multiplex PCR; TCRdb stores just in-frame clones and leaves some out. The data show roughly 47,000 clones, under 95% seen once. Deletions cut 3 bases from V and 1 base from J, with 7 bases between. The V gene's germline CDR1 is MNHNS and CDR2 SASEGT. The CDR3 covers 13 residues. The chain is built from TRBV6-1 and TRBJ2-7; the D gene is possibly TRBD2 (6 bases). The sequence was obtained from a female donor with multiple sclerosis, enrolled in a pregnancy study. Material: CD8+ T cells from peripheral blood mononuclear cells, obtained before pregnancy. The CDR3 DNA is TGTGCCAGCAGTGAGGGGGGTTCCTACGAGCAGTACTTC. As protein: CASSEGGSYEQYF.